Shown below are 21 T cell receptor beta chains from a single sample sequenced in a study of cytotoxic CD8 clonotypes in ibrutinib-treated CLL. Sequencing used immunoSEQ multiplex PCR; TCRdb keeps in-frame clones, though not all of them. The sample includes some 200,000 clones, about two thirds of them seen just once. Sequencing used PBMCs, obtained after 24 months of ibrutinib treatment. The receptors derive from a human donor with chronic lymphocytic leukemia.

This chain joins TRBV5-1 and TRBJ2-7, with a tentative D call TRBD2 (5 bases). The V and J ends lost 4 bases and 0 bases respectively, with 17 bases between them. The CDR3 consists of 16 residues. The germline V gene encodes CDR1 SGHRS and CDR2 YFSETQ. Here the CDR3 DNA reads TGCGCCAGCAGCCCACCGGACGGGAAAGGCTCCTACGAGCAGTACTTC. Protein: CASSPPDGKGSYEQYF.

The rearrangement uses TRBV28 and TRBJ2-7, with D possibly being TRBD1 (5 bases). CDR3 size: 13 residues. V lost 4 bases to trimming and J lost 4 bases, with 11 bases between them. In germline, CDR1 is MDHEN, CDR2 SYDVKM. CDR3 sequence reads: CASSSPDSYEQYF. Written as DNA, the CDR3 is TGTGCCAGCAGTTCCCCCGACAGTTACGAGCAGTACTTC.

This clone came up a few times. V is TRBV7-2 and J is TRBJ2-3; D unresolved. Germline values: CDR1 SGHTA, CDR2 FQGNSA. CDR3 length: 12 amino acids. V lost 5 bases and J 6 bases, leaving 9 bases between the germline ends. CDR3 sequence (DNA): TGTGCCAGCAGCAGCCCGGGCGATACGCAGTATTTT. It translates to CASSSPGDTQYF.

The chain joins TRBV5-1 to TRBJ1-1; D may be TRBD1 (6 bases). Germline V lookup: CDR1 SGHRS, CDR2 YFSETQ. Deletions cut 3 bases from V and 0 bases from J, with 9 bases between. The CDR3 is 14 residues long. DNA of the CDR3: TGCGCCAGCAGCTCCAGGGGAATGAACACTGAAGCTTTCTTT. Translated, it gives CASSSRGMNTEAFF.

This clone was detected a few times. The chain recombines TRBV2 with TRBJ1-2; the D is unclear. The CDR3 contains 12 residues. Germline loops: CDR1 SNHLY, CDR2 FYNNEI. The germline V and J ends were trimmed by 3 bases and 5 bases, with 7 bases remaining between them. The CDR3 DNA reads TGTGCCAGCAGTGATGCAGGTTATGGCTACACCTTC. Protein product: CASSDAGYGYTF. The full variable domain, rest sourced from reference TRBV2 and TRBJ1-2, is EPEVTQTPSHQVTQMGQEVILRCVPISNHLYFYWYRQILGQKVEFLVSFYNNEISEKSEIFDDQFSVERPDGSNFTLKIRSTKLEDSAMYFCASSDAGYGYTFGSGTRLTVV.

The CDR3: CASSVALQASGANVLTF. In DNA, the CDR3 is TGTGCCAGCAGCGTAGCTCTCCAGGCCTCTGGGGCCAACGTCCTGACTTTC. The chain recombines TRBV9 with TRBJ2-6; unclear D gene. This CDR3 has 17 residues. Trimming cost V 0 bases and J 0 bases, with 10 bases left between them. Germline CDR1 reads SGDLS; CDR2 reads YYNGEE.

There are a few counts of this clone. The chain employs TRBV6-5 and TRBJ2-7, with TRBD2 identical over 14 bases. This CDR3 contains 15 residues. Trimming took 7 bases from V and 4 from J; bases not matched to a gene: 6. Germline values: CDR1 MNHEY, CDR2 SVGAGI. Here the CDR3 DNA reads TGTGCCAGCATTGGGACTAGCGGGAGTCTATACGAGCAGTACTTC. Translating it yields CASIGTSGSLYEQYF.

The chain couples TRBV4-1 to TRBJ2-1; TRBD2 matches at 10 bases. Unmatched junction bases numbered 10, after V lost 4 bases and J lost 7 bases. The CDR3 is made up of 16 amino acids. CDR1 MGHRA and CDR2 YSYEKL come from the germline V gene. This CDR3 is CASSPGGSGRRNEQFF. CDR3 in DNA: TGCGCCAGCAGCCCCGGCGGTAGCGGGAGGCGGAATGAGCAGTTCTTC.

The J gene is TRBJ2-3, the V gene TRBV6-5; no reliable D call. The ends were cut back, 2 bases at V and 4 bases at J, with 10 bases in the middle. The V gene's germline CDR1 is MNHEY and CDR2 SVGAGI. The CDR3 extends over 14 amino acids. In DNA, the CDR3 is TGTGCCAGCAGTTACCACTCTAGGTCAGATACGCAGTATTTT. It translates to CASSYHSRSDTQYF.

The chain has TRBV11-2 and TRBJ1-4, with 9 bases matching TRBD1. CDR1 SGHAT and CDR2 FQNNGV come from the germline V gene. This CDR3 contains 16 residues. V was pared by 6 bases and J by 4 bases, with 9 bases of the junction left unmatched. CDR3 sequence reads: CASSSQGAGFNEKLFF. For the CDR3, the DNA is TGTGCCAGCAGTTCACAGGGGGCAGGCTTTAATGAAAAACTGTTTTTT.

The V and J genes are TRBV6-1 and TRBJ1-2; TRBD1 is a possible D gene (6 bases). V shed 6 bases and J shed 5 bases, with 10 bases lying between them. The CDR3 extends over 12 amino acids. Germline CDR1 MNHNS, CDR2 SASEGT. CDR3: CASRWTEYGYTF. In nucleotides, the CDR3 is TGTGCCAGCAGGTGGACAGAGTATGGCTACACCTTC.

CDR3 residues: CASSLNRLAASYEQYF. The CDR3 region has the DNA TGTGCCAGCAGCTTAAACCGACTAGCGGCTTCCTACGAGCAGTACTTC. V usage is TRBV5-6 and J usage is TRBJ2-7, with TRBD2 identical over 9 bases. This CDR3 contains 16 residues. With V trimmed by 2 bases and J by 1 base, 7 bases remained unmatched. CDR1 SGHDT and CDR2 YYEEEE come from the germline V gene.

The rearrangement uses TRBV9 and TRBJ2-1; 9 bases align to TRBD1. This CDR3 contains 15 residues. Per germline, CDR1 SGDLS and CDR2 YYNGEE. Trimming cost V 0 bases and J 10 bases; bases outside gene matches: 8. CDR3 loop: CASSVEGTGIWEQFF. CDR3 DNA: TGTGCCAGCAGCGTAGAGGGGACAGGGATCTGGGAGCAGTTCTTC.

The chain couples TRBV4-3 to TRBJ1-2; a possible D gene is TRBD1 (5 bases). From germline, CDR1 is LGHNA and CDR2 YSLEER. The CDR3 extends over 15 amino acids. Trimming took 0 bases from V and 5 from J, leaving 13 bases between them. CDR3 in DNA: TGCGCCAGCAGCCAAGAAGTCGTCAGGGCATATGGCTACACCTTC. Translated, it gives CASSQEVVRAYGYTF.

The chain uses TRBV28 and TRBJ1-2, with D possibly being TRBD1 (6 bases). V was trimmed by 7 bases and J by 4 bases, leaving 16 bases between them. The CDR3 spans 14 residues. Germline loops: CDR1 MDHEN, CDR2 SYDVKM. CDR3 amino acids: CASTTGHKVYGYTF. In DNA, the CDR3 is TGTGCCAGCACCACGGGACATAAAGTCTATGGCTACACCTTC.

This clone was recorded once. The CDR3 is CASSLLNREQFF. The CDR3, as DNA: TGTGCCAGCAGTCTACTAAATCGTGAGCAGTTCTTC. The V and J genes are TRBV27 and TRBJ2-1; no clear D. This CDR3 is built from 12 residues. V was shortened by 5 bases and J by 9 bases, with 11 bases between the two germline ends. Germline CDR1 MNHEY, CDR2 SMNVEV (reference sequence).

This rearrangement joins TRBV14 to TRBJ2-1; D remains unclear. The germline gives CDR1 SGHDN, CDR2 FVKESK. The CDR3 totals 11 residues. V lost 4 bases and J 5 bases, leaving 3 bases between the germline ends. The CDR3 loop is CASSPHNEQFF. CDR3 in DNA: TGTGCCAGCAGCCCACACAATGAGCAGTTCTTC.

V is TRBV4-2 and J is TRBJ1-1; a weak D match, TRBD1 (5 bases). The CDR3 runs to 15 residues. Trimming shortened V by 0 bases and J by 4 bases, and 12 bases separated the two germline ends. CDR1 is LGHNA, CDR2 YNFKEQ, per germline. The CDR3: CASSQDRGMITEAFF. In DNA form, the CDR3 reads TGTGCCAGCAGCCAAGATCGGGGCATGATCACTGAAGCTTTCTTT.

The genes are TRBV9 and TRBJ2-6, with D uncertain. Looked up from germline, CDR1 is SGDLS and CDR2 is YYNGEE. The V and J ends lost 4 bases and 4 bases respectively, with 18 bases between them. The CDR3 length is 17 residues. The CDR3 DNA sequence: TGTGCCAGCAGCTATGGACCCCCCTCGCTAGGGGCCAACGTCCTGACTTTC. Translated, it gives CASSYGPPSLGANVLTF.

The rearrangement joins TRBV7-2 to TRBJ2-7, with 8 bases identical to TRBD1. Per germline, CDR1 SGHTA and CDR2 FQGNSA. The CDR3 spans 14 residues. V lost 3 bases and J lost 4; bases outside the gene matches: 5. The CDR3: CASSFGQGSYEQYF. The CDR3 DNA follows: TGTGCCAGCAGCTTCGGACAGGGTAGTTACGAGCAGTACTTC.

This clone was observed a handful of times. The chain employs TRBV18 and TRBJ1-1; D is unresolved. Trimming left V 1 base short and J 1 base short, with 4 bases between. CDR1 and CDR2 (germline): KGHSH, LQKENI. The CDR3 consists of 13 residues. The CDR3 sequence: CASSPQKNTEAFF. The CDR3 DNA reads as TGTGCCAGCTCACCACAGAAGAACACTGAAGCTTTCTTT.